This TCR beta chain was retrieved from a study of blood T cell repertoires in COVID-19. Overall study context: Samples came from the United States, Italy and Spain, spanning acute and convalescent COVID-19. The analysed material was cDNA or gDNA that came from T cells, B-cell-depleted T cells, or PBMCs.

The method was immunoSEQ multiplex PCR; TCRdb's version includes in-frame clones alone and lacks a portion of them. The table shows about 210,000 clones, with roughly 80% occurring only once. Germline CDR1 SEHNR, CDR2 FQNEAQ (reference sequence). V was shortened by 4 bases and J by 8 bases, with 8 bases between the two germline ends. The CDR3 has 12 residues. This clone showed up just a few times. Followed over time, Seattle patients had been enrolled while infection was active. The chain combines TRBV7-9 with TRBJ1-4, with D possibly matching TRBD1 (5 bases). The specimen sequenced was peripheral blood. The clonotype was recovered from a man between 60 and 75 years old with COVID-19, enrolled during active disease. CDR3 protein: CASSSTVEKLFF. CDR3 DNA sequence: TGTGCCAGCAGCTCGACAGTGGAAAAACTGTTTTTT.